The TCR beta chain under discussion was sequenced for a study of T cells in Graves' hyperthyroidism and ophthalmopathy. The germline CDR1 and CDR2 sequences are MNHEY and SVGEGT. The CDR3 is 12 residues long. The ends were cut back, 8 bases at V and 5 bases at J, with 9 bases in the middle. Template material for amplifying TCR beta CDR3 regions consisted of RNA transcripts. The HTBI set primed first-round TCR CDR3 RT-PCR. TCRdb itself ran the multiplex PCR reads through MiXCR, one entry per CDR3 protein. The data contain 620,000 or so distinct CDR3 sequences, more than 14% of them singletons. The clonotype comes from a woman aged 50 to 60 with Graves' ophthalmopathy. Sequencing was done on a sample of blood. The V and J genes are TRBV6-2 or TRBV6-3 and TRBJ2-2; D is unclear. CDR3 in amino acids: CASCLRTGELFF. The CDR3 DNA sequence: TGTGCCAGCTGCCTAAGGACCGGGGAGCTGTTTTTT.